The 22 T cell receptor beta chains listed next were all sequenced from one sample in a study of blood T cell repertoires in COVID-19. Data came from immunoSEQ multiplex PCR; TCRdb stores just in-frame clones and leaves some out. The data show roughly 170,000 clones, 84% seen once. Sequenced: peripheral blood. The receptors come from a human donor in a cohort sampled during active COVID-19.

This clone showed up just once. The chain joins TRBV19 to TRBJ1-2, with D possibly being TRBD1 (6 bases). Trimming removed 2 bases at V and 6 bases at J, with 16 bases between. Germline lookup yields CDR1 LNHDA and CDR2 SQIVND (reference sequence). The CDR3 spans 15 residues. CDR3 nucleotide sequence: TGTGCCAGTAGTATAACGATTTCAGGGGTAGATGGCTACACCTTC. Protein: CASSITISGVDGYTF.

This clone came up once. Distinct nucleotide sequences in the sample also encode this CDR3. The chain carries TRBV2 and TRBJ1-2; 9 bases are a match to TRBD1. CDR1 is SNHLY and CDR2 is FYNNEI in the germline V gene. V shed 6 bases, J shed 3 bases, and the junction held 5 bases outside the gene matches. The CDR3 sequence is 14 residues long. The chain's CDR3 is CASRGRTGDYGYTF. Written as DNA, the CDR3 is TGTGCCAGCAGGGGACGGACAGGGGACTATGGCTACACCTTC. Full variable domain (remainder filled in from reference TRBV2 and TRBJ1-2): EPEVTQTPSHQVTQMGQEVILRCVPISNHLYFYWYRQILGQKVEFLVSFYNNEISEKSEIFDDQFSVERPDGSNFTLKIRSTKLEDSAMYFCASRGRTGDYGYTFGSGTRLTVV.

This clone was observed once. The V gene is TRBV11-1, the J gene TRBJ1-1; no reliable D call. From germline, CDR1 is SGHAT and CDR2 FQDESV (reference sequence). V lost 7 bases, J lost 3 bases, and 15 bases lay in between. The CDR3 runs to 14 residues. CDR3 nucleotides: TGTGCCAGCACCCAAGGAGGTGGTCACACTGAAGCTTTCTTT. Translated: CASTQGGGHTEAFF.

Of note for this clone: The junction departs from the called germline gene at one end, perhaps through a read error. CDR3 in amino acids: CASREDFSSYEQYF. CDR3 nucleotide sequence: TGTGCCAGCAGAGAAGACTTTAGCTCCTACGAGCAGTACTTC. This chain links TRBV6-1 with TRBJ2-7, with D unresolved. Germline lookup yields CDR1 MNHNS and CDR2 SASEGT. This CDR3 region has 14 residues.

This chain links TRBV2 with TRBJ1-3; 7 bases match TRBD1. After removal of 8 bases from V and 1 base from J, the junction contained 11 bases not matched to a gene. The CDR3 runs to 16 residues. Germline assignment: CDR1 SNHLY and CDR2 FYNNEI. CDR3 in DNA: TGTGCCAGCGGGATAGACAGGGAAGTATCTGGAAACACCATATATTTT. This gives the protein CASGIDREVSGNTIYF.

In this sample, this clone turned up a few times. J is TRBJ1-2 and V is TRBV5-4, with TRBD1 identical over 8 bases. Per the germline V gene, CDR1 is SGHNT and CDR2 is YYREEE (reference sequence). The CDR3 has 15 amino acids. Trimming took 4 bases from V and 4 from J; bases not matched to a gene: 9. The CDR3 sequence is CASSSGQGGPYGYTF. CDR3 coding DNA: TGTGCCAGCAGCAGCGGACAGGGTGGGCCCTATGGCTACACCTTC.

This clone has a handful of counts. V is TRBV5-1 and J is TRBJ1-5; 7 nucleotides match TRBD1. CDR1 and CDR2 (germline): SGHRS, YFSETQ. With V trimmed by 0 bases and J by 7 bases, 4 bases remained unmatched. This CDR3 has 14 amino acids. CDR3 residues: CASSLVAGGQPQHF. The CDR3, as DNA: TGCGCCAGCAGCTTGGTGGCAGGGGGACAGCCCCAGCATTTT. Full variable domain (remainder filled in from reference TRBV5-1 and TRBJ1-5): KAGVTQTPRYLIKTRGQQVTLSCSPISGHRSVSWYQQTPGQGLQFLFEYFSETQRNKGNFPGRFSGRQFSNSRSEMNVSTLELGDSALYLCASSLVAGGQPQHFGDGTRLSIL.

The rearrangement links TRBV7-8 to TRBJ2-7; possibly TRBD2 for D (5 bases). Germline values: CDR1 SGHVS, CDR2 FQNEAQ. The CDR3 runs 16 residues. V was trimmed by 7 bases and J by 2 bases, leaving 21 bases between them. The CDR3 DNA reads TGTGCCAGCAACACGCACTTGGGAGTCAACGCCTACGAGCAGTACTTC. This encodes CASNTHLGVNAYEQYF.

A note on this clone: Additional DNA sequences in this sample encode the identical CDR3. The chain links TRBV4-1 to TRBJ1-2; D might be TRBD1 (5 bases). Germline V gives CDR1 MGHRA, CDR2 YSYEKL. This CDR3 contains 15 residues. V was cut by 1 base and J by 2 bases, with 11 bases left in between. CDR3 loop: CASSQGGTGNYGYTF. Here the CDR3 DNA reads TGCGCCAGCAGCCAAGGCGGGACGGGGAACTATGGCTACACCTTC.

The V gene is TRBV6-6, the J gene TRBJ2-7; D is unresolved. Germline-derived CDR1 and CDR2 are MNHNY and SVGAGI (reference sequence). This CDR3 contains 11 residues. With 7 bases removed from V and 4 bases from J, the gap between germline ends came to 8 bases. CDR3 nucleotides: TGTGCCAGCACCTCTAGGTACGAGCAGTACTTC. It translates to CASTSRYEQYF.

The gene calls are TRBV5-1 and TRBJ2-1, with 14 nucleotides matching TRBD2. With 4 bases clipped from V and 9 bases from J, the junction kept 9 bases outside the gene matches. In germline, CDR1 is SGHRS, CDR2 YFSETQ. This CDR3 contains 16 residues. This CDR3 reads CASSMTSGGATGEQFF. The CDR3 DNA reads TGCGCCAGCAGCATGACTAGCGGGGGGGCAACAGGTGAGCAGTTCTTC.

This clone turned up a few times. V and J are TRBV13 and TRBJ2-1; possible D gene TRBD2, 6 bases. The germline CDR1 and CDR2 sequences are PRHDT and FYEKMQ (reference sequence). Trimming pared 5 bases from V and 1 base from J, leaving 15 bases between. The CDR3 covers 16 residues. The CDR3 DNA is TGTGCCAGCAGCGGGCGAGCGGGTGAATCCTACAATGAGCAGTTCTTC. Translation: CASSGRAGESYNEQFF.

The CDR3 nucleotides are TGTGCCATCAGATCGACAGGGAACACTGAAGCTTTCTTT. This codes for CAIRSTGNTEAFF. The chain carries TRBV10-3 and TRBJ1-1; D may be TRBD1 (6 bases). The CDR3 totals 13 residues. Trimming pared 6 bases from V and 1 base from J, leaving 9 bases between. Germline-derived CDR1 and CDR2 are ENHRY and SYGVKD.

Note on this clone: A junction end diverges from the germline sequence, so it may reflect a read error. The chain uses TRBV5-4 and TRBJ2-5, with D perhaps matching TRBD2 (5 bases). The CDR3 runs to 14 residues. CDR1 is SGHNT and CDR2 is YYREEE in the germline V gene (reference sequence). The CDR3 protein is CASSLAGIQENQYF. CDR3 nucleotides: TGTGCCAGCAGCTTGGCGGGGATACAAGAGAACCAGTACTTC.

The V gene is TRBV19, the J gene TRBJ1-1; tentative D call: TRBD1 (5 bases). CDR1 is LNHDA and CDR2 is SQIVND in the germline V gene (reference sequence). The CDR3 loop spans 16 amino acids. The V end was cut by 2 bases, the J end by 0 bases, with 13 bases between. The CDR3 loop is CASSIRKGLMNTEAFF. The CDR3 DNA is TGTGCCAGTAGTATAAGAAAGGGACTCATGAACACTGAAGCTTTCTTT.

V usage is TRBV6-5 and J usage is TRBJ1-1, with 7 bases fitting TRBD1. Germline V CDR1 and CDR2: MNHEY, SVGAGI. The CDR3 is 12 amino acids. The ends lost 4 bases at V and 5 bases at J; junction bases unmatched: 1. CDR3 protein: CASSSTGTEAFF. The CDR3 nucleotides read TGTGCCAGCAGTTCGACAGGGACTGAAGCTTTCTTT.

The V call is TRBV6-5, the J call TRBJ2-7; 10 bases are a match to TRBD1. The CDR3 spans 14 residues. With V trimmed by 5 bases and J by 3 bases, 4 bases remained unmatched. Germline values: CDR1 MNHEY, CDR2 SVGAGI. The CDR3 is CASSRDRGHYEQYF. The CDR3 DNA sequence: TGTGCCAGCAGTAGAGACAGGGGGCACTACGAGCAGTACTTC.

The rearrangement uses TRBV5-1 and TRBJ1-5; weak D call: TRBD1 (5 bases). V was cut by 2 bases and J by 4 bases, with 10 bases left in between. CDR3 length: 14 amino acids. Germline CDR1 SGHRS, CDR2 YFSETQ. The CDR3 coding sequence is TGCGCCAGCAGCTTCGGGGGTAGGAATCAGCCCCAGCATTTT. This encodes CASSFGGRNQPQHF.

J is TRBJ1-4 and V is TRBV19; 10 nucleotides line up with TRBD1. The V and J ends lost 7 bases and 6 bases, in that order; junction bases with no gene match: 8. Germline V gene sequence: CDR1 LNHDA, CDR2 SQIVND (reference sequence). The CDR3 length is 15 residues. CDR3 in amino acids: CASTRDGTGDEKLFF. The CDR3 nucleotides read TGTGCCAGTACAAGGGACGGGACAGGGGATGAAAAACTGTTTTTT.

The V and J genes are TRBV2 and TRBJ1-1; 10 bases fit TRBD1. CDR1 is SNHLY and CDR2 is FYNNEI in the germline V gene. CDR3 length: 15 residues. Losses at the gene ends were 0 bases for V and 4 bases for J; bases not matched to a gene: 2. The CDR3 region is CASSEARTGGTEAFF. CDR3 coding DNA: TGTGCCAGCAGTGAAGCGAGGACAGGGGGCACTGAAGCTTTCTTT. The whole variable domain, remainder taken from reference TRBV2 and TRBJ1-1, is EPEVTQTPSHQVTQMGQEVILRCVPISNHLYFYWYRQILGQKVEFLVSFYNNEISEKSEIFDDQFSVERPDGSNFTLKIRSTKLEDSAMYFCASSEARTGGTEAFFGQGTRLTVV.

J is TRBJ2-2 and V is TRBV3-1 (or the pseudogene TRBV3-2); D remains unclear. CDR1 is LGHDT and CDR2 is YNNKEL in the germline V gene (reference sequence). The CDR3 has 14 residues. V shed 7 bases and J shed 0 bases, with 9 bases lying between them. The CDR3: CASNPQSNTGELFF. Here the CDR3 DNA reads TGTGCCAGCAATCCCCAGTCGAACACCGGGGAGCTGTTTTTT.

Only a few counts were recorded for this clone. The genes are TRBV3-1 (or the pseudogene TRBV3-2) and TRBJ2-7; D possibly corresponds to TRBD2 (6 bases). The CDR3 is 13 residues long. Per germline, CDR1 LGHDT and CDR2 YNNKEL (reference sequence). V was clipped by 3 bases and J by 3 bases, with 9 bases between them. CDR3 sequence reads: CASSHPGDYEQYF. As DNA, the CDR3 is TGTGCCAGCAGCCACCCGGGGGACTACGAGCAGTACTTC.